What follows describes a single T cell receptor (beta chain). Its antigen specificity is not known. No base-level quality is on record; no much larger clone is a single base apart. The data were obtained in a study of blood T cell repertoires in COVID-19 (dated by TCRdb to about 2020). Describing the broader study: Samples covering the acute and convalescent phases of COVID-19 were provided by collaborators in the United States, Italy and Spain. Sample metadata almost always included a de-identified subject ID, COVID-19 status, age in years and sex. The samples were drawn from two sources: the first 160 participants of the ongoing ImmuneRACE study, and 1,000 to 1,500 subjects contributed by 6 global collaborators. Where available, HLA class I and class II types were obtained from metadata supplied by the sample provider rather than from assay-based typing. The dataset comprised deeply sampled blood TCRbeta repertoires from subjects exposed to, actively infected with, or recovered from COVID-19. The repertoires were released in a freely available public database meant as a resource for research on the immune response to SARS-CoV-2. The prospective study material was composed of cDNA or gDNA derived from T cells, B-cell-depleted T cells, or PBMCs. Here is what the overall study found, with its caveats: How much clinical and demographic metadata was included differed by source and by participant, and the metadata was provided uncurated.

Another Seattle source contributed samples from volunteer blood donors who had recovered from COVID-19. Each collaborating institution followed its own protocols to collect whole blood in K2EDTA tubes. For TCRbeta analysis, collaborator samples were shipped as frozen whole blood, as isolated PBMCs, or as DNA extracted from either sample type. The immunoSEQ Assay, a bias-controlled multiplex PCR, was used to amplify TCRbeta CDR3 regions from genomic DNA. Regarding the original processing steps: Nucleated cell counts per sample were estimated from amplification of reference gene primers within the assay. To quantify the absolute abundance of each unique TCRbeta CDR3 rearrangement, sequence reads were collapsed and filtered. For each sample, productive Simpson clonality was calculated as the square root of Simpson's diversity index across productive rearrangements. In TCRdb, the immuneACCESS table is reduced to in-frame sequences with V and J assigned. These tables do not hold every clone; where another copy was compared, an unresolved V gene accounts for under half, and the others remain unexplained. V, J and clone size are those of that table, while D and trimming were read from the DNA. The sample table records some 150,000 clones; under 85% of these occur just once. The top ten constitute about 1.2% of the sample.

The germline V end is reduced by 3 bases and the J end by 1 base; junction bases left unmatched: 6. Including the terminal cysteine and phenylalanine, the CDR3 comprises 16 residues. Left in the record is the CDR3 DNA by itself, 48 bases read in frame from the first base. CDR1 MNHNS and CDR2 SASEGT were looked up in the germline V gene. The sequence derives from a man aged 55 to 70 who had recovered from COVID-19. The sample was peripheral blood. The sequence is built from TRBV6-1 and TRBJ1-5, with 7 bases in between that match TRBD1. Read as DNA, the sequence is TGTGCCAGCAGTGACCCGACAGGGATGAGCAATCAGCCCCAGCATTTT. Protein translation: CASSDPTGMSNQPQHF.